Each of the 9 T cell receptor beta chains below was sequenced from the same sample in a study of CD8+ T cells in alopecia areata. cDNA reverse transcribed from extracted RNA served as the sequencing template. Repertoires were generated with immunoSEQ multiplex PCR, while TCRdb's copy carries only in-frame clones and drops some. The sample lists about 130,000 clones; roughly 64% were seen once. The starting material was CD4+ T cells sorted from blood, obtained at week 0. These receptor sequences come from a human donor with alopecia areata.

This clone was counted a single time. The chain employs TRBV2 and TRBJ1-5, with a tentative D call TRBD1 (5 bases). Germline CDR1 and CDR2: SNHLY and FYNNEI. The CDR3 has 14 amino acids. Trimming took 4 bases from V and 0 from J, leaving 7 bases between them. The CDR3 nucleotides are TGTGCCAGCAGTGCCAGGGATAGCAATCAGCCCCAGCATTTT. It yields the protein CASSARDSNQPQHF.

A few counts support this clone. The chain couples TRBV7-2 to TRBJ1-5; maybe TRBD1 (5 bases). Between the trimmed V and J ends, which lost 3 bases and 3 bases, there was a span of 12 bases. This CDR3 has 15 amino acids. Per the germline V gene, CDR1 is SGHTA and CDR2 is FQGNSA. The CDR3: CASSLFQGPNQPQHF. As DNA, the CDR3 is TGTGCCAGCAGCTTGTTCCAGGGCCCCAATCAGCCCCAGCATTTT.

The rearrangement links TRBV6-5 to TRBJ2-7, with 11 bases lining up with TRBD1. V gave up 0 bases and J gave up 7 bases; unmatched junction bases: 5. The germline gives CDR1 MNHEY, CDR2 SVGAGI. The CDR3 is 15 amino acids. The CDR3 DNA reads as TGTGCCAGCAGTTACTCTGGACAGGGGGCTGGTGAGCAGTACTTC. Translation: CASSYSGQGAGEQYF.

J is TRBJ2-7 and V is TRBV27; possible D gene TRBD2, 5 bases. The CDR3 extends over 13 amino acids. The germline V and J ends were trimmed by 8 bases and 7 bases, with 18 bases remaining between them. CDR1 is MNHEY and CDR2 is SMNVEV in the germline V gene (reference sequence). CDR3 nucleotide sequence: TGTGCCAGCGCTGAGGAGGTGGTGAGGGAGCAGTACTTC. Its protein is CASAEEVVREQYF.

J is TRBJ2-7 and V is TRBV5-1; no clear D gene. The germline gives CDR1 SGHRS, CDR2 YFSETQ. The V end lost 4 bases, the J end lost 3 bases, and 8 bases lay between the germline ends. The length of the CDR3 is 12 residues. CDR3 coding DNA: TGCGCCAGCAGCCGAGACAACTACGAGCAGTACTTC. Its protein is CASSRDNYEQYF.

This chain uses TRBV30 with TRBJ1-1, with D tentatively TRBD1 (6 bases). The CDR3 runs to 16 residues. The germline gives CDR1 GTSNPN, CDR2 SVGIG (reference sequence). V was shortened by 2 bases and J by 2 bases, with 18 bases between the two germline ends. The CDR3 nucleotides are TGTGCCTGGAGTCGCCTTTTCAGGGGTGACAACACTGAAGCTTTCTTT. It codes for CAWSRLFRGDNTEAFF.

The chain is built from TRBV29-1 and TRBJ2-5; 16 nucleotides match TRBD2. Germline CDR1 is SQVTM and CDR2 is ANQGSEA. V dropped 7 bases and J dropped 5; count of bases not matched to a gene: 10. The CDR3 runs 16 residues. CDR3 sequence: CSEGLAGGLWSETQYF. The CDR3 DNA reads TGCAGCGAGGGACTAGCGGGGGGGCTCTGGTCGGAGACCCAGTACTTC.

The V gene is TRBV23-1, the J gene TRBJ1-6; D ambiguous. TRBV23-1 falls under the ORF class, with uncertain function. The CDR3 runs to 17 residues. V lost 3 bases and J 9 bases, leaving 21 bases between the germline ends. CDR3 DNA sequence: TGCGCCAGCAGTCAGCCACGCGGGGAGAGATGGGTTTCACCCCTCCACTTT. This sequence encodes CASSQPRGERWVSPLHF.

In its sample, this clone was seen a few times. This sample includes further DNA sequences coding for the same CDR3. The chain recombines TRBV29-1 with TRBJ2-3; 10 bases align to TRBD1. Germline V gene lookup returns CDR1 SQVTM and CDR2 ANQGSEA. J lost 3 bases, V lost 7 bases, and 7 bases had no gene match. The CDR3 totals 14 residues. The CDR3 sequence: CSGSGQGGTDTQYF. The CDR3 nucleotides read TGCAGCGGGAGTGGACAGGGGGGGACAGATACGCAGTATTTT.